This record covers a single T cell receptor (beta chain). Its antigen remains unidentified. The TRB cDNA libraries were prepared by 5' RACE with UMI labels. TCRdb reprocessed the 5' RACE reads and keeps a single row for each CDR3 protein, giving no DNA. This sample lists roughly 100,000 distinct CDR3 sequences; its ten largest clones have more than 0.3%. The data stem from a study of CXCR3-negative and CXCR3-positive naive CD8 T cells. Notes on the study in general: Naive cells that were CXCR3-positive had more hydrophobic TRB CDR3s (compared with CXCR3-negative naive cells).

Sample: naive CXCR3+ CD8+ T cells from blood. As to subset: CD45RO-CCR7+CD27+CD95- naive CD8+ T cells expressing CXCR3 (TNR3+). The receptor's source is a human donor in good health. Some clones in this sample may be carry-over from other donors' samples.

The CDR3 sequence: CASSVESTEAFF. V and J are TRBV7-9 and TRBJ1-1. The CDR3 is 12 amino acids. Germline CDR1 and CDR2: SEHNR and FQNEAQ (reference sequence).